Listed here are 24 T cell receptor beta chains from one sample, sequenced in a study of blood T cell repertoires in COVID-19. The repertoire was sequenced with immunoSEQ multiplex PCR; TCRdb's copy has only in-frame clones and lacks some. The data contain under 250,000 clones, around 78% of them singletons. The sample consisted of peripheral blood. Receptors were obtained from a woman in her sixties or seventies with active or convalescent COVID-19.

The V call is TRBV3-1 (or the pseudogene TRBV3-2), the J call TRBJ2-7; 8 bases map to TRBD1. V lost 7 bases to trimming and J lost 7 bases; unmatched junction nucleotides: 12. The germline CDR1 and CDR2 sequences are LGHDT and YNNKEL (reference sequence). The CDR3 extends over 14 amino acids. The CDR3 nucleotides read TGTGCCAGCACCCTCCACAGGGGGGAAGGAGAGCAGTACTTC. Its translation: CASTLHRGEGEQYF.

The chain carries TRBV6-6 and TRBJ2-3, with 8 positions matching TRBD2. V trimming: 10 bases; J trimming: 2 bases; junction bases outside the gene matches: 11. Per germline, CDR1 MNHNY and CDR2 SVGAGI (reference sequence). The CDR3 contains 15 residues. CDR3 nucleotides: TGTGCCACCACTTGGCGGGGGGTCCTCACAGATACGCAGTATTTT. It is translated as CATTWRGVLTDTQYF.

The gene calls are TRBV4-1 and TRBJ2-1; a weak D match, TRBD2 (5 bases). V was clipped by 0 bases and J by 4 bases, with 16 bases between them. This CDR3 contains 17 residues. Per the germline V gene, CDR1 is MGHRA and CDR2 is YSYEKL. The CDR3 DNA reads TGCGCCAGCAGCCAAGATCTTACGGGGAACTCTTACAATGAGCAGTTCTTC. Residues: CASSQDLTGNSYNEQFF.

The chain joins TRBV5-1 to TRBJ1-2, with 10 positions matching TRBD1. Germline V gene data show CDR1 as SGHRS and CDR2 as YFSETQ. V lost 3 bases, J lost 0 bases, and 2 bases stayed unmatched. This CDR3 has 15 amino acids. CDR3 sequence reads: CASSSGQGANYGYTF. CDR3 coding DNA: TGCGCCAGCAGCTCCGGACAGGGGGCTAACTATGGCTACACCTTC.

V gene TRBV9 combines with J gene TRBJ2-5; 10 bases fit TRBD2. Germline CDR1 is SGDLS and CDR2 is YYNGEE. The CDR3 loop spans 17 amino acids. V was pared by 0 bases and J by 0 bases, with 5 bases of the junction left unmatched. CDR3 sequence reads: CASSVGPSGGYQETQYF. CDR3 coding DNA: TGTGCCAGCAGCGTAGGTCCTAGCGGGGGATACCAAGAGACCCAGTACTTC.

The rearrangement links TRBV6-6 to TRBJ2-5; TRBD2 might be the D (5 bases). Trimming took 9 bases from V and 2 from J, leaving 10 bases between them. This CDR3 comprises 12 residues. The V gene's germline CDR1 is MNHNY and CDR2 SVGAGI (reference sequence). The CDR3 loop is CASRTPQETQYF. The CDR3 coding sequence is TGTGCCAGTAGGACTCCTCAAGAGACCCAGTACTTC.

This chain links TRBV27 with TRBJ1-2, with a weak D call TRBD1 (5 bases). Between the trimmed V and J ends, which lost 3 bases and 5 bases, there was a span of 10 bases. CDR3 size: 13 residues. The germline gives CDR1 MNHEY, CDR2 SMNVEV (reference sequence). CDR3 sequence: CASSLYRNYGYTF. The CDR3 coding sequence is TGTGCCAGCAGTTTGTACAGGAATTATGGCTACACCTTC.

The J gene is TRBJ1-1, the V gene TRBV5-1; no definite D call. Germline CDR1 and CDR2: SGHRS and YFSETQ. The CDR3 runs 13 residues. Trimming left V 1 base short and J 1 base short, with 5 bases between. In DNA form, the CDR3 reads TGCGCCAGCAGCTTGACAACGAACACTGAAGCTTTCTTT. Its translation is CASSLTTNTEAFF.

This clone was recorded many times. The chain couples TRBV7-8 to TRBJ1-1, with 8 bases aligning to TRBD1. After removal of 5 bases from V and 1 base from J, the junction contained 15 bases not matched to a gene. This CDR3 has 18 residues. Germline CDR1 is SGHVS and CDR2 is FQNEAQ. The CDR3 DNA is TGTGCCAGCAGCCGAGCCTCAGGGGGCGTTTCGTGGAACACTGAAGCTTTCTTT. Protein: CASSRASGGVSWNTEAFF.

The chain uses TRBV4-2 and TRBJ1-1; D uncertain. V gave up 0 bases and J gave up 7 bases, with 9 bases separating them. The CDR3 has 13 amino acids. CDR1 and CDR2 from the germline V gene are LGHNA and YNFKEQ. This CDR3 is CASSQEAGREAFF. CDR3 in DNA: TGTGCCAGCAGCCAAGAAGCAGGCCGTGAAGCTTTCTTT.

V and J are TRBV9 and TRBJ2-7, with 10 bases matching TRBD1. The CDR3 extends over 17 amino acids. V was clipped by 2 bases and J by 5 bases; unmatched bases: 13. Germline-derived CDR1 and CDR2 are SGDLS and YYNGEE. The CDR3 region has the DNA TGTGCCAGCAGCGTTTCAATATCCGGGACAGGGGAGGACGAGCAGTACTTC. As protein: CASSVSISGTGEDEQYF.

This sequence joins TRBV19 and TRBJ2-7; 8 bases are shared with TRBD1. Trimming cost V 4 bases and J 3 bases; bases outside gene matches: 11. The CDR3 is made up of 16 amino acids. Germline CDR1 reads LNHDA; CDR2 reads SQIVND (reference sequence). DNA of the CDR3: TGTGCCAGTAGTAAATCGAGGACAGGGTACGTCTACGAGCAGTACTTC. This translates into CASSKSRTGYVYEQYF.

The chain links TRBV19 to TRBJ2-3; TRBD2 matches 8 bases. The CDR3 is made up of 16 amino acids. The V and J ends lost 5 bases and 5 bases, in that order; junction bases with no gene match: 12. Germline V gene lookup returns CDR1 LNHDA and CDR2 SQIVND (reference sequence). The CDR3 DNA reads TGTGCCAGTAGTTGGGCGGGAGGATATCGCAAAGATACGCAGTATTTT. Protein sequence: CASSWAGGYRKDTQYF.

This clone showed up just once. This chain links TRBV24-1 with TRBJ1-2, with a weak D call TRBD1 (5 bases). Per germline, CDR1 KGHDR and CDR2 SFDVKD. CDR3 length: 13 residues. The V end lost 3 bases, the J end lost 8 bases, and 12 bases lay between the germline ends. CDR3 bases: TGTGCCACCAGTGATACAGTGGAGGGGGGCTACACCTTC. Its protein product is CATSDTVEGGYTF.

This rearrangement joins TRBV25-1 to TRBJ1-1, with D perhaps TRBD1 (5 bases). V lost 0 bases and J lost 5, with 13 bases in between. The length of the CDR3 is 15 residues. Germline V lookup: CDR1 MGHDK, CDR2 SYGVNS. CDR3 nucleotide sequence: TGTGCCAGCAGTGAATATAACCCGCGGGGGACTGAAGCTTTCTTT. It translates to CASSEYNPRGTEAFF.

This chain links TRBV6-5 with TRBJ1-2; D call uncertain. Germline V lookup: CDR1 MNHEY, CDR2 SVGAGI. The CDR3 has 14 amino acids. V was pared by 6 bases and J by 4 bases, with 15 bases between. The CDR3 here is CASRETATLYGYTF. CDR3 coding DNA: TGTGCCAGCAGGGAGACGGCGACCCTCTATGGCTACACCTTC.

The chain combines TRBV11-3 with TRBJ2-7; 8 bases align to TRBD1. V gave up 5 bases and J gave up 5 bases; unmatched junction bases: 8. The germline CDR1 and CDR2 sequences are SGHNT and YENEEA. CDR3 size: 14 residues. CDR3 protein: CASSPRTGSDEQYF. The CDR3 DNA reads TGTGCCAGCAGCCCGCGGACAGGGAGCGACGAGCAGTACTTC.

CDR3 amino acids: CASSIAAGNYGYTF. CDR3 in DNA: TGTGCCAGTAGTATAGCTGCAGGGAATTATGGCTACACCTTC. V gene TRBV19 combines with J gene TRBJ1-2; possibly TRBD1 for D (5 bases). This CDR3 contains 14 residues. Trimming stripped 1 base from V and 5 bases from J, with 11 bases between. From germline, CDR1 is LNHDA and CDR2 SQIVND (reference sequence).

The genes are TRBV7-8 and TRBJ1-4, with 8 bases aligning to TRBD1. Per the germline V gene, CDR1 is SGHVS and CDR2 is FQNEAQ. The CDR3 totals 15 residues. Trimming removed 5 bases from V and 8 bases from J; junction bases left unmatched: 10. The chain's CDR3 is CASSEGGTGYEKLFF. DNA of the CDR3: TGTGCCAGCAGCGAGGGTGGGACAGGTTACGAAAAACTGTTTTTT. The full variable domain, in which reference TRBV7-8 and TRBJ1-4 provide the parts outside the CDR3, is GAGVSQSPRYKVAKRGQDVALRCDPISGHVSLFWYQQALGQGPEFLTYFQNEAQLDKSGLPSDRFFAERPEGSVSTLKIQRTQQEDSAVYLCASSEGGTGYEKLFFGSGTQLSVL.

J is TRBJ2-3 and V is TRBV7-9, with 10 positions matching TRBD1. In germline, CDR1 is SEHNR, CDR2 FQNEAQ (reference sequence). The V and J ends lost 4 bases and 4 bases, in that order; junction bases with no gene match: 2. There are 14 residues in the CDR3. The CDR3 reads CASSWGQGPDTQYF. Here the CDR3 DNA reads TGTGCCAGCAGCTGGGGACAGGGGCCAGATACGCAGTATTTT.

V and J are TRBV5-1 and TRBJ1-1; D gene unclear. V was cut by 5 bases and J by 1 base, with 9 bases left in between. This CDR3 region has 13 residues. Germline V CDR1 and CDR2: SGHRS, YFSETQ. CDR3 sequence (DNA): TGCGCCAGCAGGTTACTAGAGAACACTGAAGCTTTCTTT. As protein: CASRLLENTEAFF.

The chain is built from TRBV27 and TRBJ2-7; tentative D call: TRBD1 (6 bases). The CDR3 extends over 14 amino acids. The germline CDR1 and CDR2 sequences are MNHEY and SMNVEV (reference sequence). Trimming stripped 7 bases from V and 5 bases from J, with 18 bases between. The CDR3 here is CASKKSGANDEQYF. CDR3 bases: TGTGCCAGCAAGAAATCAGGGGCTAACGACGAGCAGTACTTC.

The rearrangement joins TRBV3-1 (or the pseudogene TRBV3-2) to TRBJ1-6; the D gene is possibly TRBD1 (6 bases). Trimming took off 1 base at V and 9 bases at J, with 16 bases between the two ends. Germline CDR1 reads LGHDT; CDR2 reads YNNKEL (reference sequence). CDR3 size: 16 residues. Here the CDR3 reads CASSQGGYRAASPLHF. CDR3 nucleotide sequence: TGTGCCAGCAGCCAAGGGGGGTACAGGGCGGCTTCACCCCTCCACTTT.

This clone appeared a few times. This chain joins TRBV10-3 and TRBJ2-3; TRBD2 matches 7 bases. V shed 2 bases, J shed 1 base, and the junction held 0 bases outside the gene matches. The CDR3 loop spans 14 amino acids. Per germline, CDR1 ENHRY and CDR2 SYGVKD. The CDR3 reads CAISEREGTDTQYF. DNA for the CDR3: TGTGCCATCAGTGAGCGGGAGGGCACAGATACGCAGTATTTT.